These 19 T cell receptor beta chains were sequenced from one sample in a study of early T cells in non-severe SARS-CoV-2 infection. TCRdb ran MiXCR on the 5' RACE reads and lists one entry per CDR3 protein. The sample includes 45,000 to 50,000 distinct CDR3 sequences, around 6.9% seen only once; the top ten take approximately 3%. The sample in question was whole blood, obtained at baseline. The receptors shown here come from an adult who was a healthcare worker with PCR-confirmed SARS-CoV-2 infection or an uninfected control (not recorded which).

This clonotype was recorded many times. The rearrangement joins TRBV12-3 or TRBV12-4 to TRBJ1-5, with D possibly matching TRBD1 (5 bases). V dropped 1 base and J dropped 1 base, with 11 bases sitting between them. The CDR3 length is 16 residues. The CDR3 coding sequence is TGTGCCAGCAGTTTAGGTGGGGGTCCAAGCAATCAGCCCCAGCATTTT. Its protein product is CASSLGGGPSNQPQHF.

This clonotype has a count of ten or more. This chain connects TRBV6-5 to TRBJ2-2, with D possibly matching TRBD2 (5 bases). This CDR3 is built from 16 residues. Germline values: CDR1 MNHEY, CDR2 SVGAGI. Trimming removed 0 bases from V and 0 bases from J, with 8 bases in between. The CDR3 bases are TGTGCCAGCAGTTACTCCGGGGTAACGAACACCGGGGAGCTGTTTTTT. Translated, it gives CASSYSGVTNTGELFF.

This clonotype was detected many times. The gene calls are TRBV20-1 and TRBJ2-1; TRBD2 aligns across 12 bases. Germline CDR1 is DFQATT and CDR2 is SNEGSKA (reference sequence). This CDR3 spans 15 amino acids. Unmatched junction bases numbered 6, after V lost 0 bases and J lost 9 bases. This CDR3 reads CSARDPSGGAGEQFF. Here the CDR3 DNA reads TGCAGTGCTAGAGATCCTAGCGGGGGGGCTGGTGAGCAGTTCTTC.

This clonotype showed up many times. The rearrangement uses TRBV19 and TRBJ1-2, with D perhaps matching TRBD1 (5 bases). Trimming cost V 5 bases and J 6 bases, with 10 bases left between them. In germline, CDR1 is LNHDA, CDR2 SQIVND (reference sequence). This CDR3 has 12 residues. This CDR3 is CASSEQGNGYTF. The CDR3 nucleotides are TGTGCCAGTAGTGAGCAGGGCAATGGCTACACCTTC.

This clonotype turned up a few times. The chain combines TRBV4-2 with TRBJ2-4; TRBD1 is a possible D gene (6 bases). This CDR3 is 16 amino acids long. Germline assignment: CDR1 LGHNA and CDR2 YNFKEQ. Between the trimmed V and J ends, which lost 0 bases and 2 bases, there was a span of 11 bases. CDR3 in amino acids: CASSQEDRATKNIQYF. CDR3 nucleotides: TGTGCCAGCAGCCAAGAGGACAGAGCAACCAAAAACATTCAGTACTTC.

This clonotype was seen a handful of times. V and J are TRBV29-1 and TRBJ2-7, with D uncertain. Deletions cut 6 bases from V and 1 base from J, with 7 bases between. Germline lookup yields CDR1 SQVTM and CDR2 ANQGSEA. The CDR3 is made up of 11 amino acids. The CDR3 here is CSVSKSYEQYF. The CDR3 coding sequence is TGCAGCGTCTCAAAATCCTACGAGCAGTACTTC.

The genes are TRBV7-8 and TRBJ2-1; D is perhaps TRBD1 or TRBD2 (6 bases each). The germline gives CDR1 SGHVS, CDR2 FQNEAQ. Trimming took 3 bases from V and 1 from J, leaving 10 bases between them. CDR3 length: 15 residues. This chain's CDR3 is CASSFVGGSYNEQFF. In DNA, the CDR3 is TGTGCCAGCAGCTTCGTAGGGGGGTCCTACAATGAGCAGTTCTTC. Full variable domain (missing parts from reference TRBV7-8 and TRBJ2-1): GAGVSQSPRYKVAKRGQDVALRCDPISGHVSLFWYQQALGQGPEFLTYFQNEAQLDKSGLPSDRFFAERPEGSVSTLKIQRTQQEDSAVYLCASSFVGGSYNEQFFGPGTRLTVL.

This clonotype turned up a few times. The CDR3 here is CASSPPIRETQYF. The CDR3, as DNA: TGTGCCAGCAGCCCCCCCATAAGAGAGACCCAGTACTTC. The gene calls are TRBV6-2 or TRBV6-3 and TRBJ2-5, with D unclear. Germline-derived CDR1 and CDR2 are MNHEY and SVGEGT. The V gene lost 6 bases and the J gene lost 4 bases, with 12 bases spanning the gap. The CDR3 runs to 13 residues.

Only a few counts were recorded for this clonotype. The chain employs TRBV27 and TRBJ1-6, with TRBD1 matching over 9 bases. The CDR3 covers 13 residues. The J segment lost 8 bases and the V segment lost 7 bases, leaving 3 bases of the junction unmatched. CDR1 is MNHEY, CDR2 SMNVEV, per germline (reference sequence). CDR3 sequence (DNA): TGTGCCAGCAAGGGACAGGGTTATTCACCCCTCCACTTT. This sequence encodes CASKGQGYSPLHF.

This clonotype was seen a few times. The chain has TRBV10-3 and TRBJ1-6; D not certain. This CDR3 is built from 13 residues. The V end was cut by 0 bases, the J end by 7 bases, with 4 bases between. Germline V gene lookup returns CDR1 ENHRY and CDR2 SYGVKD. For the CDR3, the DNA is TGTGCCATCAGTGAGTCCGGAAATTCACCCCTCCACTTT. The encoded protein is CAISESGNSPLHF.

This clonotype was found many times. The rearrangement uses TRBV20-1 and TRBJ1-2; D possibly corresponds to TRBD1 (6 bases). The germline V gene has CDR1 DFQATT and CDR2 SNEGSKA (reference sequence). The CDR3 extends over 13 amino acids. The ends were cut back, 5 bases at V and 4 bases at J, with 14 bases in the middle. The CDR3 reads CSAPDGGSYGYTF. The CDR3 DNA sequence: TGCAGTGCTCCTGACGGGGGCAGCTATGGCTACACCTTC.

There are many counts of this clonotype. The chain carries TRBV29-1 and TRBJ1-2; no clear D gene. Trimming took 3 bases from V and 4 from J, leaving 15 bases between them. The CDR3 loop spans 14 amino acids. Germline loops: CDR1 SQVTM, CDR2 ANQGSEA. The CDR3 protein is CSVESGQRGYGYTF. Written as DNA, the CDR3 is TGCAGCGTTGAGTCCGGCCAACGGGGCTATGGCTACACCTTC.

V is TRBV20-1 and J is TRBJ1-2, with 10 bases matching TRBD1. The CDR3 spans 13 residues. V trimming: 6 bases; J trimming: 4 bases; junction bases outside the gene matches: 5. The germline V gene encodes CDR1 DFQATT and CDR2 SNEGSKA (reference sequence). In DNA form, the CDR3 reads TGCAGTGCCAGACAGGGGGCGTTCTATGGCTACACCTTC. Residues: CSARQGAFYGYTF.

This chain uses TRBV7-2 with TRBJ1-2; possible D gene TRBD1, 6 bases. CDR1 is SGHTA, CDR2 FQGNSA, per germline. This CDR3 is built from 12 residues. With 4 bases removed from V and 5 bases from J, the gap between germline ends came to 8 bases. DNA for the CDR3: TGTGCCAGCAGCTCACAGGGTTATGGCTACACCTTC. Its translation: CASSSQGYGYTF.

In this sample, this clonotype turned up many times. The chain is built from TRBV12-3 or TRBV12-4 and TRBJ2-4, with TRBD1 identical over 7 bases. Trimming removed 3 bases from V and 8 bases from J; junction bases left unmatched: 1. The CDR3 consists of 12 residues. The CDR3 nucleotides are TGTGCCAGCAGTTTCGACAGGGACATTCAGTACTTC. Residues: CASSFDRDIQYF.

This clonotype has ten or more counts. The rearrangement joins TRBV13 to TRBJ1-1, with TRBD1 matching over 7 bases. Trimming took 1 base from V and 9 from J; bases not matched to a gene: 8. CDR3 length: 14 amino acids. Per the germline V gene, CDR1 is PRHDT and CDR2 is FYEKMQ (reference sequence). CDR3 region: CASSLVYRQGQAFF. The CDR3 bases are TGTGCCAGCAGCTTAGTTTATCGACAGGGCCAAGCTTTCTTT.

This clonotype was recorded many times. In DNA form, the CDR3 reads TGTGCCAGCCCTGGGGGGGCTGGAGGCTACACCTTC. Protein product: CASPGGAGGYTF. The chain combines TRBV2 with TRBJ1-2; possibly TRBD1 for D (6 bases). V lost 8 bases and J 8 bases, leaving 15 bases between the germline ends. Germline-derived CDR1 and CDR2 are SNHLY and FYNNEI. The CDR3 is made up of 12 amino acids.

This clonotype was seen a few times. This chain joins TRBV7-2 and TRBJ2-5; no clear D gene. V lost 0 bases and J lost 8, with 10 bases in between. Germline CDR1 and CDR2: SGHTA and FQGNSA. The CDR3 extends over 13 amino acids. This chain's CDR3 is CASSLAHSGTQYF. The CDR3 coding sequence is TGTGCCAGCAGCTTAGCGCACAGTGGAACCCAGTACTTC. The full variable domain, its missing parts supplied by reference TRBV7-2 and TRBJ2-5, is GAGVSQSPSNKVTEKGKDVELRCDPISGHTALYWYRQSLGQGLEFLIYFQGNSAPDKSGLPSDRFSAERTGGSVSTLTIQRTQQEDSAVYLCASSLAHSGTQYFGPGTRLLVL.

This clonotype was seen ten or more times. The rearrangement links TRBV7-8 to TRBJ2-7, with D uncertain. Germline CDR1 SGHVS, CDR2 FQNEAQ. V lost 1 base and J lost 6, with 7 bases in between. CDR3 size: 12 residues. The CDR3 reads CASSLGRSEQYF. The CDR3 region has the DNA TGTGCCAGCAGCTTAGGTCGGAGCGAGCAGTACTTC.